There are many counts of the clone carrying this T cell receptor (beta chain). As yet, its antigen is unknown. This sample is drawn from a study of early T cells in non-severe SARS-CoV-2 infection. Background on the study: Chains were not paired, and sequencing was done on bulk RNA from unsorted whole blood. Study-level points and caveats: VDJdb-based annotation leaned toward anti-spike CD8 responses and missed private and CD4 specificities.

V was shortened by 5 bases and J by 8 bases, with 15 bases between the two germline ends. Germline CDR1 and CDR2: SGHAT and FQNNGV. This CDR3 comprises 13 residues. Attached unique molecular identifiers marked individual cDNA molecules. Using its own MiXCR run on the 5' RACE reads, TCRdb lists one record per CDR3 protein. The table includes about 25,000 distinct CDR3 sequences, less than 7% detected once. The specimen sequenced was whole blood. This receptor was identified in an adult who was a healthcare worker with PCR-confirmed SARS-CoV-2 infection or an uninfected control (not recorded which). This chain links TRBV11-2 with TRBJ2-5; the D is unclear. The CDR3 nucleotides read TGTGCCAGCAGCGAAGCTTTACCAGCCACCCAGTACTTC. Its protein product is CASSEALPATQYF.